A selection of T cell receptor beta chains follows, all from one sample in a study of shared clonotypes between healthy human individuals. The method was immunoSEQ multiplex PCR; TCRdb's version includes in-frame clones alone and lacks a portion of them. Found here are millions of clones, roughly 94% of them singletons; the top ten hold under 0.15%. Sequenced input: naive CD4+ T cells sorted from blood. Every receptor here comes from a man aged 18 to 35 in good health. The CDR3 runs from the conserved cysteine through the conserved F or W. The D gene is left open where the match is weak. For some rows the clone size is stated as once, few or many, or as a class when expanded; others skip it.

size: -
J: TRBJ2-7
length: 13
D: -
V: TRBV5-1
CDR3: CASGATGPYEQYF
DNA: TGCGCCAGCGGGGCAACTGGCCCCTACGAGCAGTACTTC

size: once
J: TRBJ2-2
length: 17
D: TRBD2
V: TRBV6-1
CDR3: CASSESGRVGSTGELFF
DNA: TGTGCCAGCAGTGAGAGTGGGAGGGTCGGGAGCACCGGGGAGCTGTTTTTT

size: -
J: TRBJ2-1
length: 17
D: TRBD2
V: TRBV9
CDR3: CASSSTRAGLSYNEQFF
DNA: TGTGCCAGCAGCTCCACGCGAGCGGGACTATCCTACAATGAGCAGTTCTTC

size: -
J: TRBJ2-5
length: 15
D: TRBD2
V: TRBV7-2
CDR3: CASSFAGGFGETQYF
DNA: TGTGCCAGCAGCTTCGCGGGAGGGTTCGGTGAGACCCAGTACTTC

size: -
J: TRBJ1-2
length: 14
D: -
V: TRBV6-1
CDR3: CASNVGGLDYGYTF
DNA: TGTGCCAGCAACGTCGGGGGGCTCGACTATGGCTACACCTTC

size: once
J: TRBJ2-5
length: 17
D: -
V: TRBV4-1
CDR3: CASSQGFLGLEQETQYF
DNA: TGCGCCAGCAGCCAAGGGTTTTTGGGGCTGGAACAAGAGACCCAGTACTTC

size: -
J: TRBJ2-1
length: 14
D: -
V: TRBV7-2
CDR3: CASSLVGLGTEQFF
DNA: TGTGCCAGCAGCTTAGTGGGTCTAGGGACTGAGCAGTTCTTC

size: -
J: TRBJ1-2
length: 11
D: -
V: TRBV25-1
CDR3: CASSAGGGYTF
DNA: TGTGCCAGCAGTGCTGGCGGGGGCTACACCTTC

size: -
J: TRBJ2-5
length: 14
D: -
V: TRBV19
CDR3: CASSIGRYQETQYF
DNA: TGTGCCAGTAGTATAGGGCGATACCAAGAGACCCAGTACTTC

size: -
J: TRBJ2-5
length: 14
D: -
V: TRBV18
CDR3: CASSPYPLQETQYF
DNA: TGTGCCAGCTCACCATACCCTCTCCAAGAGACCCAGTACTTC

size: once
J: TRBJ2-7
length: 20
D: TRBD1
V: TRBV5-5
CDR3: CASSFTPGQGAREKSYEQYF
DNA: TGTGCCAGCAGTTTTACGCCGGGACAGGGGGCAAGGGAAAAGTCCTACGAGCAGTACTTC

size: -
J: TRBJ1-1
length: 17
D: -
V: TRBV6-1
CDR3: CASSELLRETANTEAFF
DNA: TGTGCCAGCAGTGAGTTACTAAGGGAGACAGCAAACACTGAAGCTTTCTTT

size: -
J: TRBJ1-4
length: 14
D: -
V: TRBV10-2
CDR3: CASSEDRSNEKLFF
DNA: TGCGCCAGCAGTGAGGACAGATCTAATGAAAAACTGTTTTTT

size: -
J: TRBJ2-2
length: 14
D: TRBD1
V: TRBV30
CDR3: CAWRGTGVTGELFF
DNA: TGTGCCTGGCGGGGGACAGGGGTGACCGGGGAGCTGTTTTTT

size: once
J: TRBJ2-1
length: 15
D: TRBD2
V: TRBV6-1
CDR3: CASSGGGTSYNEQFF
DNA: TGTGCCAGCAGTGGCGGGGGGACCTCCTACAATGAGCAGTTCTTC

size: -
J: TRBJ1-5
length: 12
D: -
V: TRBV5-5
CDR3: CASSGSNQPQHF
DNA: TGTGCCAGCAGCGGGTCAAATCAGCCCCAGCATTTT

size: -
J: TRBJ2-7
length: 12
D: -
V: TRBV10-3
CDR3: CAISAQEYEQYF
DNA: TGTGCCATCAGCGCCCAGGAGTACGAGCAGTACTTC

size: -
J: TRBJ1-4
length: 15
D: TRBD1
V: TRBV5-6
CDR3: CASSPGQGPNEKLFF
DNA: TGTGCCAGCAGCCCGGGACAGGGGCCTAATGAAAAACTGTTTTTT

size: once
J: TRBJ1-1
length: 15
D: -
V: TRBV9
CDR3: CASSAQSSGNTEAFF
DNA: TGTGCCAGCAGCGCCCAATCTTCGGGGAACACTGAAGCTTTCTTT

size: -
J: TRBJ2-5
length: 11
D: -
V: TRBV20-1
CDR3: CSARLRETQYF
DNA: TGCAGTGCTAGGTTGCGAGAGACCCAGTACTTC

size: -
J: TRBJ1-1
length: 14
D: -
V: TRBV6-1
CDR3: CASSVVRSNTEAFF
DNA: TGTGCCAGCAGTGTAGTCAGATCGAACACTGAAGCTTTCTTT

size: -
J: TRBJ2-7
length: 14
D: TRBD2
V: TRBV7-2
CDR3: CASSTQAGEYEQYF
DNA: TGTGCCAGCAGCACCCAAGCGGGAGAGTACGAGCAGTACTTC

size: once
J: TRBJ2-7
length: 14
D: -
V: TRBV10-3
CDR3: CAISAGESGYEQYF
DNA: TGTGCCATCAGTGCGGGGGAGTCAGGCTACGAGCAGTACTTC

size: -
J: TRBJ2-5
length: 15
D: TRBD1
V: TRBV2
CDR3: CASSGPGTGLETQYF
DNA: TGTGCCAGCAGTGGCCCCGGGACAGGGCTGGAGACCCAGTACTTC

size: -
J: TRBJ2-3
length: 15
D: -
V: TRBV25-1
CDR3: CASSEKLALTDTQYF
DNA: TGTGCCAGCAGTGAGAAACTAGCCCTCACAGATACGCAGTATTTT

size: -
J: TRBJ1-2
length: 16
D: TRBD1
V: TRBV9
CDR3: CASSLRGDQGATVYTF
DNA: TGTGCCAGCAGCCTGAGAGGCGACCAGGGGGCGACTGTCTACACCTTC

size: -
J: TRBJ2-3
length: 18
D: TRBD2
V: TRBV18
CDR3: CASSGEGGLAGPHHTQYF
DNA: TGTGCCAGCTCAGGAGAAGGTGGACTAGCGGGGCCCCACCATACGCAGTATTTT

size: -
J: TRBJ2-1
length: 13
D: -
V: TRBV5-1
CDR3: CASSLEFYNEQFF
DNA: TGCGCCAGCAGCTTGGAGTTTTACAATGAGCAGTTCTTC

size: -
J: TRBJ1-6
length: 14
D: -
V: TRBV7-9
CDR3: CASSVDSYNSPLHF
DNA: TGTGCCAGCAGCGTTGACAGTTATAATTCACCCCTCCACTTT

size: -
J: TRBJ1-1
length: 13
D: -
V: TRBV6-1
CDR3: CASSGDRITEAFF
DNA: TGTGCCAGCAGTGGTGACAGGATCACTGAAGCTTTCTTT

size: -
J: TRBJ2-4
length: 15
D: -
V: TRBV7-9
CDR3: CASSSTGIPKNIQYF
DNA: TGTGCCAGCAGTTCTACAGGGATTCCCAAAAACATTCAGTACTTC